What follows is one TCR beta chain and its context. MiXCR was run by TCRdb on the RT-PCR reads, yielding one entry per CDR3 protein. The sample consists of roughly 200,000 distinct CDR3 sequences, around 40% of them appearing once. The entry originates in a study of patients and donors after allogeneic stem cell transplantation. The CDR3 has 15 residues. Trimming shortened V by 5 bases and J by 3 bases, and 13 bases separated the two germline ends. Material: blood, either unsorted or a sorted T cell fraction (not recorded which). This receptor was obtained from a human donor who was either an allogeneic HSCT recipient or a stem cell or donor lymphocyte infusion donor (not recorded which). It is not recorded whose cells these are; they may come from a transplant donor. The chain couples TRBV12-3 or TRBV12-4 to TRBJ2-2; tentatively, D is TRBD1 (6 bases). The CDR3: CASSPGVEYTGELFF. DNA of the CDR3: TGTGCCAGCAGTCCAGGGGTAGAATACACCGGGGAGCTGTTTTTT.